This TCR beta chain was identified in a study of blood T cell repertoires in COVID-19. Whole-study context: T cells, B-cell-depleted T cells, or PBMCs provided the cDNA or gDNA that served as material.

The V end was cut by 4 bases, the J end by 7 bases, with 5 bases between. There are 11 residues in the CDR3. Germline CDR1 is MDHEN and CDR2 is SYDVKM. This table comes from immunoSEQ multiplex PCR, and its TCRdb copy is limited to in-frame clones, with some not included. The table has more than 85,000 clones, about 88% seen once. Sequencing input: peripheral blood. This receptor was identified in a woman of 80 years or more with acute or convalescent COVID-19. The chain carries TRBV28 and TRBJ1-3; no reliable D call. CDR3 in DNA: TGTGCCAGCAGTTCGGTTAACACCATATATTTT. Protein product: CASSSVNTIYF.